One and the same sample provided the 5 T cell receptor beta chains below, sequenced in a study of T cell repertoires and HLA-DP antigens. These TCRs are of unknown antigen specificity. Generated by immunoSEQ multiplex PCR, the TCRdb table keeps only in-frame clones and is missing some. The sample yields approximately 73,000 clones, about four fifths seen once. Sequencing used CD4+ T cells from PBMCs. Source of these receptors: a man aged 55-75 years in good health and CMV-seronegative.

This clone was detected only a few times. V gene TRBV4-3 combines with J gene TRBJ1-5; 7 bases align to TRBD1. The CDR3 is 14 amino acids. The germline V gene encodes CDR1 LGHNA and CDR2 YSLEER. V was pared by 0 bases and J by 9 bases, with 5 bases of the junction left unmatched. The CDR3 spells CASSQDTGAGPQHF. CDR3 coding DNA: TGCGCCAGCAGCCAAGATACAGGGGCTGGGCCCCAGCATTTT.

The CDR3 here is CASSSASGGIAGELFF. The CDR3 DNA sequence: TGTGCCAGCAGCTCCGCTAGCGGGGGGATTGCCGGGGAGCTGTTTTTT. V usage is TRBV9 and J usage is TRBJ2-2, with 11 bases that match TRBD2. Germline V gives CDR1 SGDLS, CDR2 YYNGEE. Unmatched junction bases numbered 8, after V lost 4 bases and J lost 6 bases. The CDR3 is 16 amino acids.

This sequence joins TRBV29-1 and TRBJ2-5; D gene unclear. Germline CDR1 reads SQVTM; CDR2 reads ANQGSEA. The CDR3 covers 13 residues. The V end lost 0 bases, the J end lost 5 bases, and 10 bases lay between the germline ends. CDR3 residues: CSVEDRVGETQYF. The CDR3 DNA reads TGCAGCGTTGAAGATCGGGTGGGGGAGACCCAGTACTTC. The entire variable domain, with the rest obtained from reference TRBV29-1 and TRBJ2-5, is as follows: SAVISQKPSRDICQRGTSLTIQCQVDSQVTMMFWYRQQPGQSLTLIATANQGSEATYESGFVIDKFPISRPNLTFSTLTVSNMSPEDSSIYLCSVEDRVGETQYFGPGTRLLVL.

The gene calls are TRBV18 and TRBJ2-6; 9 nucleotides agree with TRBD2. J was trimmed by 3 bases and V by 4 bases; bases with no gene match: 10. Germline CDR1 and CDR2: KGHSH and LQKENI. The CDR3 runs 18 residues. CDR3 region: CASSQPGLAAVGANVLTF. The DNA for the CDR3 is TGTGCCAGCTCACAACCGGGACTAGCTGCAGTTGGGGCCAACGTCCTGACTTTC.

The rearrangement joins TRBV19 to TRBJ2-5; 11 bases align to TRBD1. This CDR3 has 15 residues. Looked up from germline, CDR1 is LNHDA and CDR2 is SQIVND (reference sequence). Germline trimming cut 5 bases from V and 4 bases from J; bases unmatched to any gene: 6. The CDR3: CASSPGTGGRETQYF. The CDR3 bases are TGTGCCAGTAGTCCCGGGACAGGGGGGAGAGAGACCCAGTACTTC.